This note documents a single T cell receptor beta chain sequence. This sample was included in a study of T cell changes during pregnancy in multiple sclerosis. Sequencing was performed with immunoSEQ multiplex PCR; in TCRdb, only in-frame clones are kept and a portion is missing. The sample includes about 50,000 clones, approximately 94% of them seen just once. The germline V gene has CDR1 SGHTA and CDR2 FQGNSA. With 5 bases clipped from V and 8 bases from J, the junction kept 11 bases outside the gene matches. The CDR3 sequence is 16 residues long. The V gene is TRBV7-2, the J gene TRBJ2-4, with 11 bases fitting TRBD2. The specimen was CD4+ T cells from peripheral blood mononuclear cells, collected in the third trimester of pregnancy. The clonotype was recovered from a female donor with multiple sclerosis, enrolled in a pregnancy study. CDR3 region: CASSLRPSGGPDIQYF. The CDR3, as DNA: TGTGCCAGCAGCCTACGACCTAGCGGGGGGCCGGACATTCAGTACTTC.